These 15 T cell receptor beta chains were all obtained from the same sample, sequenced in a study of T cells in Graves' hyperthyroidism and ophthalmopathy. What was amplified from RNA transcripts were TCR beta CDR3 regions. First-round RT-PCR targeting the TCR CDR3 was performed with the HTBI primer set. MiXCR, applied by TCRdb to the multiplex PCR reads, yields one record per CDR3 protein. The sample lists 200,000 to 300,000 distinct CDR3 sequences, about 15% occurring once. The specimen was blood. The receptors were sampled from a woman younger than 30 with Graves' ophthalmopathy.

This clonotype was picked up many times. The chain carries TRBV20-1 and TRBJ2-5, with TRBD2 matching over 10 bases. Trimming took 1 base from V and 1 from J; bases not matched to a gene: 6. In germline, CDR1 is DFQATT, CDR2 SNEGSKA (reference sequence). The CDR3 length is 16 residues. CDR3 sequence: CSARGGSGGTQETQYF. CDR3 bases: TGCAGTGCTAGAGGGGGTAGCGGGGGGACCCAAGAGACCCAGTACTTC.

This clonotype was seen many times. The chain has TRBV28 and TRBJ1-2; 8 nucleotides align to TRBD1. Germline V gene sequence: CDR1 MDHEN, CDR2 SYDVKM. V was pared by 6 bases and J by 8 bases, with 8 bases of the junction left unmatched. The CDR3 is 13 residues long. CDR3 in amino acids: CASSSGTGHGYTF. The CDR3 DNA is TGTGCCAGCAGCTCCGGGACAGGCCACGGCTACACCTTC.

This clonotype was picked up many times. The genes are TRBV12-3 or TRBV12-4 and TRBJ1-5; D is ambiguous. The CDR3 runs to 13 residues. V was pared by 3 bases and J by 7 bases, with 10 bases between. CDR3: CASSLGDEQPQHF. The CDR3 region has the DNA TGTGCCAGCAGTTTGGGAGACGAGCAGCCCCAGCATTTT.

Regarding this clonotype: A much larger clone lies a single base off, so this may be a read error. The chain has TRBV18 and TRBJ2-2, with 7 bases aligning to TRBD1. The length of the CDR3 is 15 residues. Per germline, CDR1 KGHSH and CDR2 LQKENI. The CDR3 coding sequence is TGTGCCAGCTCCCCCCAGACAGGGAACACCGAGGAGCTGTTTTTT. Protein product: CASSPQTGNTEELFF.

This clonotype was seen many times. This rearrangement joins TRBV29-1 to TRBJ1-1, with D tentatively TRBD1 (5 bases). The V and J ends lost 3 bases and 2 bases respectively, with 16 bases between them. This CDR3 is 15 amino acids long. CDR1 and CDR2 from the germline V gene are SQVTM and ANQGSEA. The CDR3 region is CSVDGQGGRNTEAFF. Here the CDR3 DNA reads TGCAGCGTTGATGGGCAGGGAGGTCGAAACACTGAAGCTTTCTTT. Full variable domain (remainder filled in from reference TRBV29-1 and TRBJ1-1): SAVISQKPSRDICQRGTSLTIQCQVDSQVTMMFWYRQQPGQSLTLIATANQGSEATYESGFVIDKFPISRPNLTFSTLTVSNMSPEDSSIYLCSVDGQGGRNTEAFFGQGTRLTVV.

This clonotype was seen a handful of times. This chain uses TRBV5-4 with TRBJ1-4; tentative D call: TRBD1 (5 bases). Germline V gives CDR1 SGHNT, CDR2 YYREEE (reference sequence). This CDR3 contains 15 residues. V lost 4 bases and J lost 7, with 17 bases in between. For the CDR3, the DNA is TGTGCCAGCAGCCCCGGGGGGGGAGGAGGTGAAAAACTGTTTTTT. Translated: CASSPGGGGGEKLFF.

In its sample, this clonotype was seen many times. The CDR3 bases are TGTGCCAGCAGCGGACGACGATTAGATACGCAGTATTTT. Protein sequence: CASSGRRLDTQYF. V usage is TRBV11-2 and J usage is TRBJ2-3; D is ambiguous. Per germline, CDR1 SGHAT and CDR2 FQNNGV. The CDR3 sequence is 13 residues long. The V end lost 5 bases, the J end lost 5 bases, and 11 bases lay between the germline ends.

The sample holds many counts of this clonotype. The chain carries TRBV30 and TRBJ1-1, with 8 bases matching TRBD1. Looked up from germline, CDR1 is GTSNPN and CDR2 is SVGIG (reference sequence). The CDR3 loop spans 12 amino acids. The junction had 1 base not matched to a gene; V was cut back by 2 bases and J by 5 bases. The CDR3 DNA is TGTGCCTGGAGTAGGGACAGGACTGAAGCTTTCTTT. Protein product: CAWSRDRTEAFF.

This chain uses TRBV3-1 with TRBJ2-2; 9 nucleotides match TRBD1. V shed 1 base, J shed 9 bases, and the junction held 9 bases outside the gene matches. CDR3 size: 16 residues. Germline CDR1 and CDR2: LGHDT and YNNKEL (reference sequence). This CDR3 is CASSQGAWDRERELFF. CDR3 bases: TGTGCCAGCAGCCAAGGCGCATGGGACAGGGAACGGGAGCTGTTTTTT.

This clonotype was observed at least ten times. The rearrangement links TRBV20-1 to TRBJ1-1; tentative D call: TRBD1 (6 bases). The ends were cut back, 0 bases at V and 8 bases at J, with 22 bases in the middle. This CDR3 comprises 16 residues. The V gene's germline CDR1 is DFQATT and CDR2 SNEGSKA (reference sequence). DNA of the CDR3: TGCAGTGCTAGAGATCCGAGGGAAGGGGGGGGCCTCGAAGCTTTCTTT. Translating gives CSARDPREGGGLEAFF.

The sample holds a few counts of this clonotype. This CDR3 is CASSQDWAGENGYTF. DNA for the CDR3: TGTGCCAGCAGCCAAGATTGGGCAGGGGAGAACGGCTACACCTTC. The J gene is TRBJ1-2, the V gene TRBV14; TRBD1 might be the D (6 bases). Germline V gives CDR1 SGHDN, CDR2 FVKESK. V shed 0 bases and J shed 8 bases, with 16 bases lying between them. This CDR3 has 15 amino acids.

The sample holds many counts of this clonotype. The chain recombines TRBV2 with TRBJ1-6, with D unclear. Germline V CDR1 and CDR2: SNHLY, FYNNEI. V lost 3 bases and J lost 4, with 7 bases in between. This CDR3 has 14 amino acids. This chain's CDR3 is CASSDRSYNSPLHF. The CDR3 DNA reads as TGTGCCAGCAGTGACAGGTCTTATAATTCACCCCTCCACTTT.

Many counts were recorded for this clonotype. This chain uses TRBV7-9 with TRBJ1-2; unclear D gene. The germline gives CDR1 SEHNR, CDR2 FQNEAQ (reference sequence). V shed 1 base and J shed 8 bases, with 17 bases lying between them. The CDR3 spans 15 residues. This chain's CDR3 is CASSLVTRGLDGYTF. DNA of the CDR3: TGTGCCAGCAGCTTAGTTACACGAGGGCTGGACGGCTACACCTTC.

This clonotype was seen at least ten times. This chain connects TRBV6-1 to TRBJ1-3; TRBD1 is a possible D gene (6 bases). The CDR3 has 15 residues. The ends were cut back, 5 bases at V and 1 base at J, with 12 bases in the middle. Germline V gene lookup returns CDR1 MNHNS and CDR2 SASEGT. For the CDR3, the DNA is TGTGCCAGCAGTAACCACAGGGTATCTGGAAACACCATATATTTT. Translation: CASSNHRVSGNTIYF.

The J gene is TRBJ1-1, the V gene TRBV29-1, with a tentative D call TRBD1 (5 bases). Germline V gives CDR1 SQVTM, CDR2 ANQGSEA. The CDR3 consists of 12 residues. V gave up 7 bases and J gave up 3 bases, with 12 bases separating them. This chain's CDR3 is CSAQGVDTEAFF. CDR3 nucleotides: TGCAGCGCCCAGGGTGTAGACACTGAAGCTTTCTTT.